This T cell receptor beta chain was sequenced during a study of T cell changes during pregnancy in multiple sclerosis. This CDR3 is 20 amino acids long. Germline-derived CDR1 and CDR2 are MGHRA and YSYEKL. J gave up 3 bases and V 1 base, and 19 bases lay outside the gene matches. The repertoire was sequenced with immunoSEQ multiplex PCR; TCRdb's copy has only in-frame clones and lacks some. This sample yields around 36,000 clones, of which around 90% are seen a single time; more than 0.4% belongs to the top ten. This clonotype was obtained from a female donor with multiple sclerosis, enrolled in a pregnancy study. The rearrangement joins TRBV4-1 to TRBJ1-1; 8 positions agree with TRBD1. This specimen was CD4+ T cells from peripheral blood mononuclear cells, taken in the third trimester of pregnancy. CDR3 DNA: TGCGCCAGCAGCCAAGGGACGGCGACAGGGGCCCTGAGGGGGTACACTGAAGCTTTCTTT. It specifies CASSQGTATGALRGYTEAFF.